This T cell receptor beta chain was captured by sequencing in a study of prognosis after radiotherapy for stage I lung cancer. Overall study context: Radiotherapy was SBRT in 3 to 5 fractions with a biologically effective dose of at least 100 Gy. The study's findings and limits: Post-treatment Shannon entropy following stereotactic body radiation therapy was lower among patients who developed distant metastases.

TCR beta CDR3 was amplified from genomic DNA by two-round multiplex PCR. Gene-specific TRBV and TRBJ primers were used in PCR round one. Universal primers were used for second-round PCR. TCRdb fed the multiplex PCR reads into MiXCR, producing one record per CDR3 protein. This table has approximately 15,000 distinct CDR3 sequences, under 50% appearing once. With regard to this clonotype: The antigen is unknown.

This TCR derives from a donor over 45 with non-small cell lung cancer. The sequences come from PBMCs, collected before or after stereotactic body radiation therapy (not recorded which).

As DNA, the CDR3 is TGTGCCAGCAGTGCCGTAGCCATCCTAGCGGGCCGGAGCTCCTACAATGAGCAGTTCTTC. Its translation: CASSAVAILAGRSSYNEQFF. The V call is TRBV6-4, the J call TRBJ2-1; 8 nucleotides align to TRBD2. This CDR3 spans 20 amino acids. The germline V gene has CDR1 MRHNA and CDR2 SNTAGT. The junction had 17 bases not matched to a gene; V was cut back by 4 bases and J by 0 bases.